Following are 6 T cell receptor beta chains from one sample sequenced in a study of blood T cell repertoires in COVID-19 (dated by TCRdb to 2020 to 2022). The method behind the library was the immunoSEQ multiplex PCR assay. TCRdb obtained this table from immuneACCESS and retained in-frame rearrangements with V and J assigned. These tables miss some clones; where compared with another copy, unresolved V genes account for less than half of the shortfall, and the remainder is unexplained. This sample lists hundreds of thousands of clones; 70% to 90% were detected once. Clones ranked in the top ten supply over 1% of the sample. Sequencing was done on a sample of peripheral blood. The receptor source for this set is a man aged 35 to 55 with acute or convalescent COVID-19.

The chain combines TRBV10-3 with TRBJ1-1; 8 bases align to TRBD1. CDR3 size: 14 residues. Trimming at V came to 6 bases and at J to 1 base, leaving 4 bases not matched to a gene. Looked up from germline, CDR1 is ENHRY and CDR2 is SYGVKD. The CDR3 reads CAISSGGTNTEAFF. The CDR3 nucleotides are TGTGCCATCAGCTCAGGGGGCACGAACACTGAAGCTTTCTTT.

The chain is built from TRBV10-1 and TRBJ2-7; no firm D call. Germline V gene sequence: CDR1 WNHNN, CDR2 SYGVQD (reference sequence). This CDR3 comprises 13 residues. With 4 bases removed from V and 6 bases from J, the gap between germline ends came to 13 bases. For the CDR3, the DNA is TGCGCCAGCAGTGGATTGAGATATGGCGAGCAGTACTTC. Translated: CASSGLRYGEQYF.

This clone was seen once. Compared with germline, one end of the junction differs, possibly owing to a read error. CDR3 sequence (DNA): TGTGCCAGCAGTGACCAGGAGACCCAGTACTTC. Protein product: CASSDQETQYF. This chain links TRBV2 with TRBJ2-5, with D unresolved. The CDR3 consists of 11 residues. CDR1 and CDR2 (germline): SNHLY, FYNNEI.

The rearrangement links TRBV11-2 to TRBJ2-7, with D unresolved. Germline loops: CDR1 SGHAT, CDR2 FQNNGV. CDR3 length: 18 amino acids. V gave up 4 bases and J gave up 0 bases, with 22 bases separating them. The CDR3 nucleotides are TGTGCCAGCAGCTCCTACGGTCTGCCGGGTAAGAGCTCCTACGAGCAGTACTTC. Protein: CASSSYGLPGKSSYEQYF.

The genes are TRBV29-1 and TRBJ1-6, with 8 bases fitting TRBD1. The CDR3 has 16 amino acids. Trimming cost V 6 bases and J 5 bases; bases outside gene matches: 12. The germline V gene encodes CDR1 SQVTM and CDR2 ANQGSEA. The DNA for the CDR3 is TGCAGCGTCCGTTTTCCGGGACAGGCGAATAATTCACCCCTCCACTTT. Translation: CSVRFPGQANNSPLHF. Full variable domain (remainder filled in from reference TRBV29-1 and TRBJ1-6): SAVISQKPSRDICQRGTSLTIQCQVDSQVTMMFWYRQQPGQSLTLIATANQGSEATYESGFVIDKFPISRPNLTFSTLTVSNMSPEDSSIYLCSVRFPGQANNSPLHFGNGTRLTVT.

The sample holds one count of this clone. The chain recombines TRBV7-8 with TRBJ1-5; 7 bases agree with TRBD1. The CDR3 contains 15 residues. The J segment lost 2 bases and the V segment lost 5 bases, leaving 6 bases of the junction unmatched. CDR1 is SGHVS, CDR2 FQNEAQ, per germline. CDR3 DNA sequence: TGTGCCAGCAGCGACAGGGTCTTGCGCAATCAGCCCCAGCATTTT. Amino acids: CASSDRVLRNQPQHF.